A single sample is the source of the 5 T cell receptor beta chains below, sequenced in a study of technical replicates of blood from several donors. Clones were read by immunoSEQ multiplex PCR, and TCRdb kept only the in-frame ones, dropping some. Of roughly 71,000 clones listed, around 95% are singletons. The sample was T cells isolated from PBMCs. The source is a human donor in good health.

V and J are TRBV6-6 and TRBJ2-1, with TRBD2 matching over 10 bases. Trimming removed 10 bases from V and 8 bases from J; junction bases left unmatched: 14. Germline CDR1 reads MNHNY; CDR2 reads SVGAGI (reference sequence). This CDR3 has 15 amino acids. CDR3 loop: CAITASSGGLHEQFF. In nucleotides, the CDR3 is TGTGCCATCACGGCCTCTAGCGGGGGCTTGCATGAGCAGTTCTTC.

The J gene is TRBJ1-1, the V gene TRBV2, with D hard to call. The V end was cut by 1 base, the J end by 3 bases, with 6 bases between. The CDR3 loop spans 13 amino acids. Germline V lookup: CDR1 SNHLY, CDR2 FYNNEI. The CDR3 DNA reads TGTGCCAGCAGTGAAGGGTACTACACTGAAGCTTTCTTT. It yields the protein CASSEGYYTEAFF.

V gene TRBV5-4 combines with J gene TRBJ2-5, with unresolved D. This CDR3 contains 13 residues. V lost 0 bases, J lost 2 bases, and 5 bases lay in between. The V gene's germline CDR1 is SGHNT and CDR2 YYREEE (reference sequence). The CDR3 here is CASSLDIQETQYF. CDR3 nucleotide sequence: TGTGCCAGCAGCTTGGATATACAAGAGACCCAGTACTTC.

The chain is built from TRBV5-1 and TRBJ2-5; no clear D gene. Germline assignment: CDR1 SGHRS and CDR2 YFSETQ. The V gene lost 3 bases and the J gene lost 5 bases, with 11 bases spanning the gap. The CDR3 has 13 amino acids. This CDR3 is CASSSLVEETQYF. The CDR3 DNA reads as TGCGCCAGCAGCTCGCTAGTCGAGGAGACCCAGTACTTC.

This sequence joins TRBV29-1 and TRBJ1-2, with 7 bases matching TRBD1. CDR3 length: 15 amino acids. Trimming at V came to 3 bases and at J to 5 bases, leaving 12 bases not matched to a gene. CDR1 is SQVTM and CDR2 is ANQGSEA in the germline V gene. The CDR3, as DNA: TGCAGCGTTGATGACCGGGACAGCACTCCTTATGGCTACACCTTC. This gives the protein CSVDDRDSTPYGYTF.